This T cell receptor beta chain was sequenced in a study of blood T cell repertoires in COVID-19. Across the whole study: Sites across the United States, Italy and Spain contributed samples from acute and convalescent COVID-19. PBMCs, B-cell-depleted T cells, or T cells provided the cDNA or gDNA that made up the material.

The CDR3 has 15 amino acids. V lost 6 bases and J lost 4; bases outside the gene matches: 8. From germline, CDR1 is SGHTA and CDR2 FQGNSA. Repertoires were generated with immunoSEQ multiplex PCR, while TCRdb's copy carries only in-frame clones and drops some. This table has under 40,000 clones, over 75% appearing once. Sequenced sample: peripheral blood. The V and J genes are TRBV7-2 and TRBJ2-1; TRBD2 matches 8 bases. This clonotype was sampled from a man between 60 and 75 years old with active COVID-19. CDR3 in DNA: TGTGCCAGCAGGCCCCCCGGACTAGCTTACAATGAGCAGTTCTTC. This translates into CASRPPGLAYNEQFF.